The T cell receptor beta chain described here comes from a study of human T cells and chemical hapten exposure. The wider study: Patients, chiefly female, had alopecia areata, totalis or universalis.

TCRdb ran MiXCR on the RACE reads and lists one entry per CDR3 protein. The data show over 100,000 distinct CDR3 sequences, about 11% seen once. On this clonotype itself: Its antigen remains unidentified.

CDR1 MNHNY and CDR2 SVGAGI come from the germline V gene (reference sequence). Trimming removed 7 bases from V and 5 bases from J, with 18 bases in between. The CDR3 sequence is 14 residues long. Notes on the study in general: Patch test score was positively correlated with the counts of PT1 expanded TCRs.

Time point reported: patch test 3, about 24 weeks after DPC sensitization. The treatment was: therapeutic diphenylcyclopropenone sensitization with weekly scalp DPC. The chain couples TRBV6-6 to TRBJ2-7; maybe TRBD2 (5 bases). The TCR comes from a woman aged 45 to 65 with alopecia areata. Some clones in this sample may be carry-over from other donors' samples. The input for sequencing was whole blood, taken in connection with sensitization to the hapten diphenylcyclopropenone (DPC). The CDR3 DNA sequence: TGTGCCAGCATCAGCCGAGGGATCCCCCACGAGCAGTACTTC. Its translation is CASISRGIPHEQYF.